These 5 T cell receptor beta chains originate from one sample sequenced in a study of cytomegalovirus exposure and HLA in healthy donors. With 60 Vbeta and 13 Jbeta primers, the PCR was carried out. Here immunoSEQ multiplex PCR was the method, and the copy in TCRdb shows in-frame clones only, minus some. The data contain roughly 150,000 clones, more than 60% of them singletons. The sample consisted of PBMCs. The receptors were gathered from a man between 35 and 55 years old in good health and CMV-seropositive.

Remarks on this clone: Other DNA sequences in the sample encode the same CDR3. The CDR3 reads CASSLGGRGTDTQYF. CDR3 DNA: TGCGCCAGCAGCTTGGGCGGGAGGGGCACAGATACGCAGTATTTT. The chain links TRBV5-1 to TRBJ2-3, with 9 bases fitting TRBD2. The ends lost 0 bases at V and 1 base at J; junction bases unmatched: 0. The CDR3 contains 15 residues. The germline V gene has CDR1 SGHRS and CDR2 YFSETQ. The whole variable domain, filled in from reference TRBV5-1 and TRBJ2-3, reads KAGVTQTPRYLIKTRGQQVTLSCSPISGHRSVSWYQQTPGQGLQFLFEYFSETQRNKGNFPGRFSGRQFSNSRSEMNVSTLELGDSALYLCASSLGGRGTDTQYFGPGTRLTVL.

This rearrangement joins TRBV2 to TRBJ2-1; D gene ambiguous. The CDR3 is 14 amino acids. Germline CDR1 SNHLY, CDR2 FYNNEI. V lost 5 bases, J lost 0 bases, and 8 bases lay in between. The CDR3: CASSSQISYNEQFF. The CDR3 bases are TGTGCCAGCAGTAGTCAGATCTCCTACAATGAGCAGTTCTTC.

This rearrangement joins TRBV7-2 to TRBJ2-1; 12 bases are shared with TRBD1. The CDR3 has 14 amino acids. Germline assignment: CDR1 SGHTA and CDR2 FQGNSA. The trim removed 6 bases at V and 10 bases at J, leaving 7 bases unmatched. DNA for the CDR3: TGTGCCAGCAGACGGGACAGGGGGCCTTCGGAGCAGTTCTTC. It translates to CASRRDRGPSEQFF.

This clone was seen just once. The V gene is TRBV11-1, the J gene TRBJ2-7, with a possible D match to TRBD1 (5 bases). The CDR3 is made up of 15 amino acids. Germline assignment: CDR1 SGHAT and CDR2 FQDESV (reference sequence). V lost 5 bases and J lost 3, with 17 bases in between. CDR3 DNA: TGTGCCAGCAGCAACCCCAGACAGTCATACTACGAGCAGTACTTC. It encodes CASSNPRQSYYEQYF.

The V gene is TRBV5-1, the J gene TRBJ1-2, with TRBD1 identical over 9 bases. V gave up 4 bases and J gave up 6 bases; unmatched junction bases: 7. The CDR3 runs 14 residues. Germline V gives CDR1 SGHRS, CDR2 YFSETQ. CDR3 sequence: CASSLGQGMDGYTF. The CDR3 DNA follows: TGCGCCAGCAGCCTGGGACAGGGAATGGATGGCTACACCTTC.